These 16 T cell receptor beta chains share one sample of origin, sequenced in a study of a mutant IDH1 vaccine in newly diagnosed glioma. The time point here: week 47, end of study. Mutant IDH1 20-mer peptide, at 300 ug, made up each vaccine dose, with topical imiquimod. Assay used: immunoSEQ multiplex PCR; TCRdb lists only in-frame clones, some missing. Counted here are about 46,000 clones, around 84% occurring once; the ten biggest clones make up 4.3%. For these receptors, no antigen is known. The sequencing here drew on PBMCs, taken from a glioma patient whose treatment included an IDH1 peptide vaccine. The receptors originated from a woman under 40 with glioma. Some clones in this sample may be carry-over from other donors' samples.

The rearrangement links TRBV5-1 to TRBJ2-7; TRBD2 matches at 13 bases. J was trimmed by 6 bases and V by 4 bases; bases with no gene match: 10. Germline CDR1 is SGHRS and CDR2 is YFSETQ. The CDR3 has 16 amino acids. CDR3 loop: CASSPPGLAGRGEQYF. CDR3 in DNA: TGCGCCAGCAGCCCACCGGGACTAGCGGGACGGGGCGAGCAGTACTTC. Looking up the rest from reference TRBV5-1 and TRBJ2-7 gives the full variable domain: KAGVTQTPRYLIKTRGQQVTLSCSPISGHRSVSWYQQTPGQGLQFLFEYFSETQRNKGNFPGRFSGRQFSNSRSEMNVSTLELGDSALYLCASSPPGLAGRGEQYFGPGTRLTVT.

CDR3 loop: CASSLVVSAGYETQYF. CDR3 nucleotides: TGTGCCAGCAGCTTAGTTGTATCGGCCGGGTACGAGACCCAGTACTTC. The chain is built from TRBV11-2 and TRBJ2-5; no firm D call. The length of the CDR3 is 16 residues. Looked up from germline, CDR1 is SGHAT and CDR2 is FQNNGV. Trimming cost V 1 base and J 5 bases, with 17 bases left between them. The full variable domain, its missing parts supplied by reference TRBV11-2 and TRBJ2-5, is EAGVAQSPRYKIIEKRQSVAFWCNPISGHATLYWYQQILGQGPKLLIQFQNNGVVDDSQLPKDRFSAERLKGVDSTLKIQPAKLEDSAVYLCASSLVVSAGYETQYFGPGTRLLVL.

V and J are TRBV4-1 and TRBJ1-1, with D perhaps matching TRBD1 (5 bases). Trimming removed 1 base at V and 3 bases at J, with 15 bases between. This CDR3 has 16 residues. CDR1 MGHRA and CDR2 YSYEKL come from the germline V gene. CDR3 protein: CASSQGDRGRDTEAFF. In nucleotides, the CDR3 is TGCGCCAGCAGCCAAGGGGACCGGGGAAGGGACACTGAAGCTTTCTTT.

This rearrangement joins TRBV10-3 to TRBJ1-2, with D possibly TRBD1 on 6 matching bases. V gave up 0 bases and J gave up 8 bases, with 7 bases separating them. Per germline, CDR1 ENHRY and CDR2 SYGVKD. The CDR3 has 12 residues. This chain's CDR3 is CAISESGTGYTF. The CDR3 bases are TGTGCCATCAGTGAGTCAGGGACAGGCTACACCTTC.

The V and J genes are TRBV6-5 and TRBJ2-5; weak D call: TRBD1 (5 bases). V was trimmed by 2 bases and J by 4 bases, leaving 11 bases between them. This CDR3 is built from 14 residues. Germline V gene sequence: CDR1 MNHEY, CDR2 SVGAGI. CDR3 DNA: TGTGCCAGCAGTTACGAAGGGGCTGGAGAGACCCAGTACTTC. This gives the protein CASSYEGAGETQYF.

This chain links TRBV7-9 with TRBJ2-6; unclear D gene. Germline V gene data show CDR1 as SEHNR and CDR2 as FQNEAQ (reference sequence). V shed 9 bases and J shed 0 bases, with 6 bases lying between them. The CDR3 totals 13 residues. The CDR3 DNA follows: TGTGCCAGTTCCTCCTCTGGGGCCAACGTCCTGACTTTC. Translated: CASSSSGANVLTF.

The CDR3 DNA reads TGTGCCAGCAGCCGTAGAGGGGTAGGGGCCAACGTCCTGACTTTC. It specifies CASSRRGVGANVLTF. V gene TRBV7-9 combines with J gene TRBJ2-6; perhaps D is TRBD1 or TRBD2 (5 bases each). From germline, CDR1 is SEHNR and CDR2 FQNEAQ (reference sequence). The ends were cut back, 5 bases at V and 4 bases at J, with 12 bases in the middle. This CDR3 spans 15 amino acids.

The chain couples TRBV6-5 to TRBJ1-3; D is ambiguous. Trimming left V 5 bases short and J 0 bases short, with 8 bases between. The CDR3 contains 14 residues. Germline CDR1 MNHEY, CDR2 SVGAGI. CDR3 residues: CASSVGTSGNTIYF. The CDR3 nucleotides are TGTGCCAGCAGTGTAGGCACCTCTGGAAACACCATATATTTT.

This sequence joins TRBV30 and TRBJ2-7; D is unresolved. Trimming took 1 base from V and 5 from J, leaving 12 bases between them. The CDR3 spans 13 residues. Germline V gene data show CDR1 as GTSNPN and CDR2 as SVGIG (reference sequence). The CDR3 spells CAWSDPPKDEQYF. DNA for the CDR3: TGTGCCTGGAGTGACCCCCCAAAGGACGAGCAGTACTTC.

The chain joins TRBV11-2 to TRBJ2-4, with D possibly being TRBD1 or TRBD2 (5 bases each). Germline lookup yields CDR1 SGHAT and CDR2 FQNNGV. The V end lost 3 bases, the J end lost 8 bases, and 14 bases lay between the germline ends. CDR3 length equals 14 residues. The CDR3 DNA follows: TGTGCCAGCAGCTTCGGGACCGGAGGTGACATTCAGTACTTC. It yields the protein CASSFGTGGDIQYF.

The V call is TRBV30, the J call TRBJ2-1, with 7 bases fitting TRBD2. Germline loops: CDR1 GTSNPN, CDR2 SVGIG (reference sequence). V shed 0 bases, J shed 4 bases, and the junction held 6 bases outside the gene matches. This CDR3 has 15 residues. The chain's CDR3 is CAWSVAGTIYNEQFF. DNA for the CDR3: TGTGCCTGGAGTGTAGCGGGGACGATATACAATGAGCAGTTCTTC.

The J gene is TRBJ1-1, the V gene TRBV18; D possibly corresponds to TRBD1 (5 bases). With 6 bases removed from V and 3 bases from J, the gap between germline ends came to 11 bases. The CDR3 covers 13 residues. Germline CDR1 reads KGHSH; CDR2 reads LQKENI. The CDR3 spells CASSGQGYTEAFF. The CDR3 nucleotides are TGTGCCAGCTCCGGGCAGGGCTACACTGAAGCTTTCTTT.

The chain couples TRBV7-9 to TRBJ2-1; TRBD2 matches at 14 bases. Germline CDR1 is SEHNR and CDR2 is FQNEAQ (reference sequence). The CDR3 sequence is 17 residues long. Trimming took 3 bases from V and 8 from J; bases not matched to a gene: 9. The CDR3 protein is CASSLVGTSGSQDEQFF. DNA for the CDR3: TGTGCCAGCAGCTTGGTGGGGACTAGCGGGAGTCAAGATGAGCAGTTCTTC.

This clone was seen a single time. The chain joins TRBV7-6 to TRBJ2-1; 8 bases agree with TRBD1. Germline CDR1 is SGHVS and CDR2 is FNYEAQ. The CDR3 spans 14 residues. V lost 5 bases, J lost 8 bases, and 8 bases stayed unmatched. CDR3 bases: TGTGCCAGCAGCAAAGCCTCAGGGGGCCATGAGCAGTTCTTC. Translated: CASSKASGGHEQFF.

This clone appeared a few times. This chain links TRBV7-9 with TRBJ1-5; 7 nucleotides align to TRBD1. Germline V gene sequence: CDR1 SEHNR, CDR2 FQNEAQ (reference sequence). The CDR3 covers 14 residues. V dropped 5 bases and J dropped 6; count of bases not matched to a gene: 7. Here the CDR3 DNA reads TGTGCCAGCAGCGACTCCGGGACAGCTCAGCCCCAGCATTTT. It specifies CASSDSGTAQPQHF.

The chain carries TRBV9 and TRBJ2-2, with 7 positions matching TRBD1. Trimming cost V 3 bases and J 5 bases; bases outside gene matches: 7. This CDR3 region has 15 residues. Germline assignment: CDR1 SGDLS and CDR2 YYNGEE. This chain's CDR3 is CASSAESRGTGELFF. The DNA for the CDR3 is TGTGCCAGCAGCGCCGAATCCAGGGGGACCGGGGAGCTGTTTTTT. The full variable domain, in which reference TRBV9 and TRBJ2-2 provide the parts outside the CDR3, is DSGVTQTPKHLITATGQRVTLRCSPRSGDLSVYWYQQSLDQGLQFLIQYYNGEERAKGNILERFSAQQFPDLHSELNLSSLELGDSALYFCASSAESRGTGELFFGEGSRLTVL.